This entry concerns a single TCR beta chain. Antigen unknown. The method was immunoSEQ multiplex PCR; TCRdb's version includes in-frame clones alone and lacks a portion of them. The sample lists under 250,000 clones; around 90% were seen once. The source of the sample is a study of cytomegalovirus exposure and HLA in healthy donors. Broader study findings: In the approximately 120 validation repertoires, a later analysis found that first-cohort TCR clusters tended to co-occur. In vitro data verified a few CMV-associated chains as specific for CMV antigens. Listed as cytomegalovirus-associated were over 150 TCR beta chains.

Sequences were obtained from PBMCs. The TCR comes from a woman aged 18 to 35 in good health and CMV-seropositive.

The CDR3 loop reads CAWSGTSSNEQFF. The CDR3 DNA is TGTGCCTGGAGCGGGACTAGTAGTAATGAGCAGTTCTTC. The chain couples TRBV30 to TRBJ2-1, with 8 bases identical to TRBD2. V shed 3 bases, J shed 7 bases, and the junction held 5 bases outside the gene matches. This CDR3 has 13 amino acids. Germline lookup yields CDR1 GTSNPN and CDR2 SVGIG (reference sequence).